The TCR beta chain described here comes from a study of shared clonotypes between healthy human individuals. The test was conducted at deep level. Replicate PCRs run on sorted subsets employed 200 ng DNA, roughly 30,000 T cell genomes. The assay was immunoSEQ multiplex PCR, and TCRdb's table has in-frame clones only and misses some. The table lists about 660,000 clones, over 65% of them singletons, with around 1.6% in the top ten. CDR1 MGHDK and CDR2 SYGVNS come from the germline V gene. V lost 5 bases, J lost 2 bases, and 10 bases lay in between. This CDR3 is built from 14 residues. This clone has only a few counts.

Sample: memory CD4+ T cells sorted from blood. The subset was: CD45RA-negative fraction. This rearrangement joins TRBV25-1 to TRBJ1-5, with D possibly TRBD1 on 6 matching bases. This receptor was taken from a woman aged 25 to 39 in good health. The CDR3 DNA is TGTGCCAGCAGTACAGGGTCGGGCAATCAGCCCCAGCATTTT. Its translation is CASSTGSGNQPQHF.